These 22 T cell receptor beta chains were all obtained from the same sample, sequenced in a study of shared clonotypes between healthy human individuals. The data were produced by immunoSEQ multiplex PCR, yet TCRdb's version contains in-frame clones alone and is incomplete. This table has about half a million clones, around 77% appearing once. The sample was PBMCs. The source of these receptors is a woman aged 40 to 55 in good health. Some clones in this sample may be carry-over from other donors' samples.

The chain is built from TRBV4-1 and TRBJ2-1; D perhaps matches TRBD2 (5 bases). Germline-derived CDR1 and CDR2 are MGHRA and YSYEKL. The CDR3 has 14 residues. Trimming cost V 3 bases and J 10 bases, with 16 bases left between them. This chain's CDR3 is CASSHLGESSEQFF. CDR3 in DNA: TGCGCCAGCAGCCATCTCGGGGAGTCTTCGGAGCAGTTCTTC.

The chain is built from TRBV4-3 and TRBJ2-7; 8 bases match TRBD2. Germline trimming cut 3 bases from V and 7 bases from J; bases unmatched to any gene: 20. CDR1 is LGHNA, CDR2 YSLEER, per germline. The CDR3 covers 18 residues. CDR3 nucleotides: TGCGCCAGCAGCCAGTCTAGGCGTGTATCGGAGCGGGAGAGTGAGCAGTACTTC. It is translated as CASSQSRRVSERESEQYF.

The CDR3: CASSLARAGLADLQETQYF. The CDR3 DNA reads as TGCGCCAGCAGCTTGGCAAGAGCGGGACTAGCCGATCTGCAAGAGACCCAGTACTTC. The V and J genes are TRBV5-1 and TRBJ2-5, with TRBD2 identical over 9 bases. Germline CDR1 reads SGHRS; CDR2 reads YFSETQ. The CDR3 spans 19 residues. V trimming: 0 bases; J trimming: 2 bases; junction bases outside the gene matches: 14.

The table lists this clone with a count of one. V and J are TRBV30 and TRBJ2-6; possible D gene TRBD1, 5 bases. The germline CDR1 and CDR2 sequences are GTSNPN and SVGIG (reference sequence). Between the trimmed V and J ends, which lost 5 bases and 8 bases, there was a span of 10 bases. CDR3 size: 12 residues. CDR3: CAWETASNVLTF. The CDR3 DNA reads TGTGCCTGGGAGACAGCCTCCAACGTCCTGACTTTC.

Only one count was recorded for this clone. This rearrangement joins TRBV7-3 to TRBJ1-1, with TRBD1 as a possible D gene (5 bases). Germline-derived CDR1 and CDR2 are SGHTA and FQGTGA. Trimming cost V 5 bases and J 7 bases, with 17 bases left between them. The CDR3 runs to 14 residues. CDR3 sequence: CASSPSGGGVEAFF. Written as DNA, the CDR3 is TGTGCCAGCAGCCCAAGTGGGGGAGGGGTTGAAGCTTTCTTT.

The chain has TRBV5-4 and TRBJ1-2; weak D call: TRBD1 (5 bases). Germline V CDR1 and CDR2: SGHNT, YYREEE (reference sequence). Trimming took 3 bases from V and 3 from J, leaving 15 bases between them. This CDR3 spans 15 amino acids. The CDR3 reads CASSSRVGADYGYTF. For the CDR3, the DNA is TGTGCCAGCAGCTCCAGGGTCGGAGCAGACTATGGCTACACCTTC.

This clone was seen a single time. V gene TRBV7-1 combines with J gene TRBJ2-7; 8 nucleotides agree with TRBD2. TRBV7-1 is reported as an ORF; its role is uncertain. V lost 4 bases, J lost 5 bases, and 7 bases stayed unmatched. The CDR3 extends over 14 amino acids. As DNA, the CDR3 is TGTGCCAGCAGCTTAGCGGGGCCTGCCCACGAGCAGTACTTC. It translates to CASSLAGPAHEQYF.

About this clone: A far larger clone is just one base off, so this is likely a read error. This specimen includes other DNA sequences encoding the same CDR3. CDR3 region: CASSGLAGADTQYF. CDR3 bases: TGTGCCAGCAGTGGATTAGCGGGAGCAGATACGCAGTATTTT. The rearrangement uses TRBV6-1 and TRBJ2-3, with 9 bases identical to TRBD2. After removal of 4 bases from V and 4 bases from J, the junction contained 3 bases not matched to a gene. This CDR3 is 14 amino acids long. Germline values: CDR1 MNHNS, CDR2 SASEGT.

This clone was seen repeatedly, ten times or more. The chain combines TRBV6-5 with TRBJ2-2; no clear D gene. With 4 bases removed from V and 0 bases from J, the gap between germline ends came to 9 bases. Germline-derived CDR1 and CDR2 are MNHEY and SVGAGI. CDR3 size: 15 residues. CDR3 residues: CASSSRVTNTGELFF. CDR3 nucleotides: TGTGCCAGCAGTTCACGGGTTACGAACACCGGGGAGCTGTTTTTT.

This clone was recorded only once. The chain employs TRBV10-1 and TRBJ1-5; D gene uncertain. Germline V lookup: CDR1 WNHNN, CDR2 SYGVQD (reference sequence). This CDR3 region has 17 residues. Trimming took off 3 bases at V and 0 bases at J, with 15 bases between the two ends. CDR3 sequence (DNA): TGCGCCAGCAGTGATACGGCACGGGAATATAGCAATCAGCCCCAGCATTTT. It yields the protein CASSDTAREYSNQPQHF.

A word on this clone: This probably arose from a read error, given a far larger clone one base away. Here the CDR3 DNA reads TGTGCCAGCAGTCCGAATGAAAAACTGCTTTTT. It translates to CASSPNEKLLF. The chain has TRBV6-6 and TRBJ1-4, with D unresolved. Germline assignment: CDR1 MNHNY and CDR2 SVGAGI (reference sequence). CDR3 length: 11 amino acids.

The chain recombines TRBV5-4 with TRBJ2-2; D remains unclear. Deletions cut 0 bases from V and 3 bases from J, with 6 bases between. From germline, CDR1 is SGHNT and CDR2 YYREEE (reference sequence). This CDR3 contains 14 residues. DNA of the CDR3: TGTGCCAGCAGCTTGGACAGTTACACCGGGGAGCTGTTTTTT. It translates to CASSLDSYTGELFF.

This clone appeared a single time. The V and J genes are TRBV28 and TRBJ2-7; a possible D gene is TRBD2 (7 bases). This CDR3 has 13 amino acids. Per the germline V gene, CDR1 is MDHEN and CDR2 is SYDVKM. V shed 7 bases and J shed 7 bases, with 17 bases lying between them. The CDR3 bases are TGTGCCAGCACCGAGGCGGGGGCACGGGAGCAGTACTTC. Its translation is CASTEAGAREQYF.

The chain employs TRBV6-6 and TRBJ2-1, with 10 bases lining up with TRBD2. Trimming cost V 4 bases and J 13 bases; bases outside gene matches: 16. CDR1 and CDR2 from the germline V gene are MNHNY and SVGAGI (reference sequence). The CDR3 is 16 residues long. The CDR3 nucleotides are TGTGCCAGCAGTTTAACGTCTAGCGGGAGTGTCGGGGTTCAGTTCTTC. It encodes CASSLTSSGSVGVQFF.

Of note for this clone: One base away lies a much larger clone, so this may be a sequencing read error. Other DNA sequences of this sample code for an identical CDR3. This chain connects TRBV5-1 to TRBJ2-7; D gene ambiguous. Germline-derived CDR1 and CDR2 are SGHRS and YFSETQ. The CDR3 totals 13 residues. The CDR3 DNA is TGCGCCAGCAGCTTGGCCGATACAGCCGAGCAATACTTC. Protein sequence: CASSLADTAEQYF.

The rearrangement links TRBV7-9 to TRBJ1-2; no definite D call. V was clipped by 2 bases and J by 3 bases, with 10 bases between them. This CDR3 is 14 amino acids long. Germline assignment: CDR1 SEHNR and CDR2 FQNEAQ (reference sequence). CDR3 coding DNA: TGTGCCAGCAGCTTAAAAAGGAGTGACTATGGCTACACCTTC. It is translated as CASSLKRSDYGYTF. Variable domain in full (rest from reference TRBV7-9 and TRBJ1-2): DTGVSQNPRHKITKRGQNVTFRCDPISEHNRLYWYRQTLGQGPEFLTYFQNEAQLEKSRLLSDRFSAERPKGSFSTLEIQRTEQGDSAMYLCASSLKRSDYGYTFGSGTRLTVV.

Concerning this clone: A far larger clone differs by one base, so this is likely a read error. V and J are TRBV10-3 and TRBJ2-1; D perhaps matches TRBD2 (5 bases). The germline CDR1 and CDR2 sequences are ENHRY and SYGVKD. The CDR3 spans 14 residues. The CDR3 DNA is TGTGCCGTCAGTGAAGGGAGCTCCTACAATGAGCAGTTCTTC. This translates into CAVSEGSSYNEQFF.

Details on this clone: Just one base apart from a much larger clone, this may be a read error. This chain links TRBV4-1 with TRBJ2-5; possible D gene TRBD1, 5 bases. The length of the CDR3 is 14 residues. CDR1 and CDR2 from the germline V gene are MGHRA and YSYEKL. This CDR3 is CASGLTTAQEIQYF. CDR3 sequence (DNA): TGCGCCAGCGGGCTCACGACAGCACAAGAGATCCAGTACTTC.

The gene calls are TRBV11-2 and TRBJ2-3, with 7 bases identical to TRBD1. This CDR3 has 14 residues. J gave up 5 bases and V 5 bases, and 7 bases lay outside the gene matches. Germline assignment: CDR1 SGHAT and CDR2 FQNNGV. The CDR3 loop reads CASSLRGPGDTQYF. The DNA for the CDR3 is TGTGCCAGCAGCCTTAGGGGGCCTGGAGATACGCAGTATTTT. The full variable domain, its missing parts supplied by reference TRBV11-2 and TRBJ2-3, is EAGVAQSPRYKIIEKRQSVAFWCNPISGHATLYWYQQILGQGPKLLIQFQNNGVVDDSQLPKDRFSAERLKGVDSTLKIQPAKLEDSAVYLCASSLRGPGDTQYFGPGTRLTVL.

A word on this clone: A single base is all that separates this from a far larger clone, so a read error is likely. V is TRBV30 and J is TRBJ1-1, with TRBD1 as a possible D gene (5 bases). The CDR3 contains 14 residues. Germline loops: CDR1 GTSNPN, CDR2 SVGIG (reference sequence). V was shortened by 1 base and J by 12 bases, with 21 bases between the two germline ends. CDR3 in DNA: TGTGCCTGGAGTGACCGAGGGGTTATCATCTCATCTTTCTTT. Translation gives CAWSDRGVIISSFF. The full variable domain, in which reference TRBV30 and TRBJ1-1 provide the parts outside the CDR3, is SQTIHQWPATLVQPVGSPLSLECTVEGTSNPNLYWYRQAAGRGLQLLFYSVGIGQISSEVPQNLSASRPQDRQFILSSKKLLLSDSGFYLCAWSDRGVIISSFFGQGTRLTVV.

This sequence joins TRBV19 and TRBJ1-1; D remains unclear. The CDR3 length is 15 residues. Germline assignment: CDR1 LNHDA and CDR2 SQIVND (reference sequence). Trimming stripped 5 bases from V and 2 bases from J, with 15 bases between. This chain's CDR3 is CASSVSGRRNTEAFF. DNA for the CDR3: TGTGCCAGTAGTGTGTCCGGGAGGAGAAACACTGAAGCTTTCTTT.

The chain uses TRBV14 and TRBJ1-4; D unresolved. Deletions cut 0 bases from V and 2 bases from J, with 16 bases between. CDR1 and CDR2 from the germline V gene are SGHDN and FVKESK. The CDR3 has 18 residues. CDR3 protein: CASSQDRGSGSTNEKLFF. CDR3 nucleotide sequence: TGTGCCAGCAGCCAAGATCGGGGATCGGGTTCTACTAATGAAAAACTGTTTTTT.